The 5 T cell receptor beta chains given below trace back to one sample, sequenced in a study of blood T cell repertoires in COVID-19. Using immunoSEQ multiplex PCR, the repertoire was profiled, and TCRdb retains in-frame clones only, with some absent. The top ten clones hold 0.9% to 0.95% of a sample with around 210,000 clones, around four fifths of them seen once. The sequenced sample was peripheral blood. These receptors all stem from a man between 60 and 75 years old with COVID-19, enrolled during active disease.

The rearrangement uses TRBV27 and TRBJ2-6, with 7 nucleotides matching TRBD1. Germline lookup yields CDR1 MNHEY and CDR2 SMNVEV (reference sequence). V lost 2 bases, J lost 3 bases, and 7 bases stayed unmatched. The CDR3 runs 17 residues. The CDR3, as DNA: TGTGCCAGCAGTTTAAGACAGGGTATAGGTGGGGCCAACGTCCTGACTTTC. This encodes CASSLRQGIGGANVLTF.

The chain has TRBV7-9 and TRBJ1-5; D gene unclear. V was pared by 2 bases and J by 1 base, with 6 bases between. Germline V gives CDR1 SEHNR, CDR2 FQNEAQ (reference sequence). The CDR3 covers 14 residues. The CDR3 nucleotides read TGTGCCAGCAGCTTATCTTTGAGCAATCAGCCCCAGCATTTT. Translated, it gives CASSLSLSNQPQHF.

The CDR3 here is CASRGGSYEQYF. DNA of the CDR3: TGTGCCAGTAGGGGAGGGTCCTACGAGCAGTACTTC. The chain uses TRBV19 and TRBJ2-7; 7 bases are shared with TRBD2. There are 12 residues in the CDR3. With 6 bases clipped from V and 1 base from J, the junction kept 0 bases outside the gene matches. CDR1 is LNHDA and CDR2 is SQIVND in the germline V gene (reference sequence). Supplemented by reference TRBV19 and TRBJ2-7, the full variable domain reads DGGITQSPKYLFRKEGQNVTLSCEQNLNHDAMYWYRQDPGQGLRLIYYSQIVNDFQKGDIAEGYSVSREKKESFPLTVTSAQKNPTAFYLCASRGGSYEQYFGPGTRLTVT.

J is TRBJ2-3 and V is TRBV6-5; D ambiguous. CDR3 size: 13 residues. V shed 7 bases and J shed 1 base, with 9 bases lying between them. Germline CDR1 MNHEY, CDR2 SVGAGI. CDR3 loop: CASNRVGTDTQYF. The CDR3 region has the DNA TGTGCCAGCAATCGGGTGGGCACAGATACGCAGTATTTT.

V is TRBV3-1 (or the pseudogene TRBV3-2) and J is TRBJ1-6; 7 bases agree with TRBD1. There are 14 residues in the CDR3. Trimming removed 5 bases from V and 7 bases from J; junction bases left unmatched: 5. CDR1 is LGHDT, CDR2 YNNKEL, per germline (reference sequence). Here the CDR3 reads CASSTQGTNSPLHF. The CDR3 DNA reads TGTGCCAGCAGCACACAGGGGACCAATTCACCCCTCCACTTT.